The 13 T cell receptor beta chains below were found in one sample sequenced in a study of blood T cell repertoires in COVID-19. Clones were read by immunoSEQ multiplex PCR, and TCRdb kept only the in-frame ones, dropping some. The repertoire holds 40,000 to 55,000 clones, with 75% to 85% as singletons. Sample: peripheral blood. These receptors came from a man between 35 and 55 years old with acute or convalescent COVID-19.

This sequence joins TRBV5-5 and TRBJ1-4; D unresolved. The CDR3 is 13 amino acids. The germline V and J ends were trimmed by 0 bases and 5 bases, with 5 bases remaining between them. Germline CDR1 reads SGHKS; CDR2 reads YYEKEE (reference sequence). For the CDR3, the DNA is TGTGCCAGCAGCTTGGCGGTCAATGAAAAACTGTTTTTT. Its protein is CASSLAVNEKLFF.

The V call is TRBV5-5, the J call TRBJ1-2, with 9 positions matching TRBD1. The CDR3 spans 17 residues. CDR1 is SGHKS and CDR2 is YYEKEE in the germline V gene (reference sequence). The trim removed 4 bases at V and 3 bases at J, leaving 13 bases unmatched. In DNA, the CDR3 is TGTGCCAGCAGCCCCCGACAGGGGGGGCTGAAGGACTATGGCTACACCTTC. Translated, it gives CASSPRQGGLKDYGYTF.

This clone occurred a few times. The chain combines TRBV19 with TRBJ1-5, with a tentative D call TRBD1 (6 bases). Trimming took 3 bases from V and 4 from J, leaving 22 bases between them. CDR3 length: 18 amino acids. The germline V gene encodes CDR1 LNHDA and CDR2 SQIVND (reference sequence). CDR3 sequence (DNA): TGTGCCAGTAGTATCACAGGGCGGAGTCCCTTGAGGAATCAGCCCCAGCATTTT. Amino acids: CASSITGRSPLRNQPQHF.

The chain has TRBV11-2 and TRBJ2-7; 8 bases match TRBD1. The germline CDR1 and CDR2 sequences are SGHAT and FQNNGV. J lost 3 bases, V lost 8 bases, and 12 bases had no gene match. The CDR3 covers 15 residues. The CDR3: CASRSNRDRNYEQYF. DNA of the CDR3: TGTGCCAGCCGCTCCAACCGGGACAGGAACTACGAGCAGTACTTC. The complete variable domain, with remaining parts taken from reference TRBV11-2 and TRBJ2-7, reads EAGVAQSPRYKIIEKRQSVAFWCNPISGHATLYWYQQILGQGPKLLIQFQNNGVVDDSQLPKDRFSAERLKGVDSTLKIQPAKLEDSAVYLCASRSNRDRNYEQYFGPGTRLTVT.

The rearrangement uses TRBV12-3 or TRBV12-4 and TRBJ2-2; D perhaps matches TRBD2 (5 bases). The CDR3 totals 13 residues. The V end lost 5 bases, the J end lost 4 bases, and 8 bases lay between the germline ends. The CDR3 DNA sequence: TGTGCCAGCAGTCGGACTGGCACCGGGGAGCTGTTTTTT. Protein product: CASSRTGTGELFF.

V gene TRBV6-6 combines with J gene TRBJ2-1; 7 positions agree with TRBD1. Germline-derived CDR1 and CDR2 are MNHNY and SVGAGI (reference sequence). J was trimmed by 1 base and V by 5 bases; bases with no gene match: 5. This CDR3 is 15 amino acids long. The CDR3 sequence is CASSPDRVSYNEQFF. The CDR3 nucleotides read TGTGCCAGCAGTCCCGACAGGGTGTCCTACAATGAGCAGTTCTTC.

V and J are TRBV30 and TRBJ1-4; perhaps TRBD1 as D (6 bases). The CDR3 has 13 residues. Trimming took 3 bases from V and 14 from J, leaving 19 bases between them. The germline V gene encodes CDR1 GTSNPN and CDR2 SVGIG (reference sequence). The CDR3 DNA is TGTGCCTGGAGGGCCGGAAATGGACAGAGTCTGTTTTTT. Residues: CAWRAGNGQSLFF.

The V call is TRBV6-5, the J call TRBJ2-7, with TRBD1 identical over 7 bases. The CDR3 has 15 residues. CDR1 is MNHEY, CDR2 SVGAGI, per germline. V was pared by 5 bases and J by 1 base, with 8 bases of the junction left unmatched. CDR3 loop: CASSRQGDSSYEQYV. The DNA for the CDR3 is TGTGCCAGCAGTCGACAGGGAGATTCATCCTACGAGCAGTACGTC.

The CDR3 DNA sequence: TGTGCCAGCAGCTACACCGGGTTCCCGGATACGCAGTATTTT. This translates into CASSYTGFPDTQYF. The chain carries TRBV7-8 and TRBJ2-3; unclear D gene. Trimming removed 4 bases at V and 6 bases at J, with 14 bases between. Germline values: CDR1 SGHVS, CDR2 FQNEAQ. CDR3 length: 14 amino acids.

This chain connects TRBV18 to TRBJ1-1; 10 bases match TRBD1. Germline CDR1 is KGHSH and CDR2 is LQKENI. The CDR3 has 19 amino acids. Losses at the gene ends were 5 bases for V and 4 bases for J; bases not matched to a gene: 19. The CDR3 bases are TGTGCCAGCTCATTCGGAATACCTGGGGACAGGGGTTTGAGCACTGAAGCTTTCTTT. Amino acids: CASSFGIPGDRGLSTEAFF. Variable domain in full (rest from reference TRBV18 and TRBJ1-1): NAGVMQNPRHLVRRRGQEARLRCSPMKGHSHVYWYRQLPEEGLKFMVYLQKENIIDESGMPKERFSAEFPKEGPSILRIQQVVRGDSAAYFCASSFGIPGDRGLSTEAFFGQGTRLTVV.

This sequence joins TRBV29-1 and TRBJ2-1; 8 bases align to TRBD1. Germline CDR1 SQVTM, CDR2 ANQGSEA. CDR3 length: 14 residues. The junction had 12 bases not matched to a gene; V was cut back by 5 bases and J by 9 bases. As DNA, the CDR3 is TGCAGCGTTCCCCCCGGGACAGGTCAGGGTGAGCAGTTCTTC. Amino acids: CSVPPGTGQGEQFF.

The genes are TRBV14 and TRBJ1-5; D gene unclear. Germline values: CDR1 SGHDN, CDR2 FVKESK. The germline V and J ends were trimmed by 4 bases and 2 bases, with 12 bases remaining between them. The CDR3 extends over 15 amino acids. In DNA form, the CDR3 reads TGTGCCAGCAGCCCTGGAGGCCGAGGCAATCAGCCCCAGCATTTT. Its protein product is CASSPGGRGNQPQHF.

V usage is TRBV5-1 and J usage is TRBJ2-3, with D possibly matching TRBD1 (5 bases). The germline CDR1 and CDR2 sequences are SGHRS and YFSETQ. The CDR3 is 18 residues long. The V end lost 3 bases, the J end lost 0 bases, and 20 bases lay between the germline ends. The CDR3 DNA reads as TGCGCCAGCAGCTACCCCAGAGACAGACACCTTAGCACAGATACGCAGTATTTT. It specifies CASSYPRDRHLSTDTQYF.